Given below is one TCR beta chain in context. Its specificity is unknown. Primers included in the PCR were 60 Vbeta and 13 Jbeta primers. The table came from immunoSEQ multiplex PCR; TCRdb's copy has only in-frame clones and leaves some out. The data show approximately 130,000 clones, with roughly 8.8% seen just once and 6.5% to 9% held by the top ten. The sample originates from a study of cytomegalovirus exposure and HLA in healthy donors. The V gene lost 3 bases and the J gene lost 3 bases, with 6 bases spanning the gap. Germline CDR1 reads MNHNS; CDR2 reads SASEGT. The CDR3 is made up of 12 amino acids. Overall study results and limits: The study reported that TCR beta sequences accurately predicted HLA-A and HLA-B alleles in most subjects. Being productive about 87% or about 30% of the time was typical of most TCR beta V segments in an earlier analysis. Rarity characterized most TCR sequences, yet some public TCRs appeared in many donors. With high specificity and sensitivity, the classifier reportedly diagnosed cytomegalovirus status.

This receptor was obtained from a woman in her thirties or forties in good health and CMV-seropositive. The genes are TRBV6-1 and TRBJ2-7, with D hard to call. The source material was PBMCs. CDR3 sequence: CASSEPHYEQYF. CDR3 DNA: TGTGCCAGCAGTGAGCCACACTACGAGCAGTACTTC.